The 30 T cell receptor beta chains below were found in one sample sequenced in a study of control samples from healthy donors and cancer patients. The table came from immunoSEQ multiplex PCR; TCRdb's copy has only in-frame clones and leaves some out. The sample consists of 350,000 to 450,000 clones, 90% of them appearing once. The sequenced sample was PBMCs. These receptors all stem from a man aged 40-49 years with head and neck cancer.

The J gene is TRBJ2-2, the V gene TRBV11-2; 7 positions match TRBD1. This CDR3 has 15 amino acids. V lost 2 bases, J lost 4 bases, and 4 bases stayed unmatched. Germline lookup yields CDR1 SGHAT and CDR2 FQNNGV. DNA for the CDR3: TGTGCCAGCAGCTTAACAGGGGTAGTCACCGGGGAGCTGTTTTTT. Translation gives CASSLTGVVTGELFF.

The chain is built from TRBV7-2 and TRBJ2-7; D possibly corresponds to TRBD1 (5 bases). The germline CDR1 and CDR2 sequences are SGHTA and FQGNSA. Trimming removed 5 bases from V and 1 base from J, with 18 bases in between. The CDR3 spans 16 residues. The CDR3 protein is CASSAPQGKLSYEQYF. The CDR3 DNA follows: TGTGCCAGCAGCGCCCCGCAGGGCAAGTTATCCTACGAGCAGTACTTC.

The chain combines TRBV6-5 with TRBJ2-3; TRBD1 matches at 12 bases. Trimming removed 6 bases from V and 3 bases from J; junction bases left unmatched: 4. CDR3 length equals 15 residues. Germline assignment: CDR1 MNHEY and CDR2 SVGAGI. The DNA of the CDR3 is TGTGCCAGCAGGGGGGACAGGGGGCAAACAGATACGCAGTATTTT. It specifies CASRGDRGQTDTQYF.

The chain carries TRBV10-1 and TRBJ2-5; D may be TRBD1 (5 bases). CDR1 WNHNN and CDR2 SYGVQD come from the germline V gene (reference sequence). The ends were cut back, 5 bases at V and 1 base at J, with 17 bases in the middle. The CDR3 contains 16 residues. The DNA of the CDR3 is TGCGCCAGCAGTAACCTCTTGCACAGGTTCCAAGAGACCCAGTACTTC. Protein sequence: CASSNLLHRFQETQYF.

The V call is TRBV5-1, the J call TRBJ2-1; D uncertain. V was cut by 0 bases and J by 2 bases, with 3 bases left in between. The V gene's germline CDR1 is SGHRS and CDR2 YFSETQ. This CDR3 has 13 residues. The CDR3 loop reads CASSLVTYNEQFF. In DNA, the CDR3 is TGCGCCAGCAGCTTGGTGACCTACAATGAGCAGTTCTTC.

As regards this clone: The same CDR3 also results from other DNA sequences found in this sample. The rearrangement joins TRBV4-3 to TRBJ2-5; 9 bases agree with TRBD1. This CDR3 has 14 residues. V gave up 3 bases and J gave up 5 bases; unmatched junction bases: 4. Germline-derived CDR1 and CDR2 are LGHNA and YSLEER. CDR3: CASSQGQGSETQYF. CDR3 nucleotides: TGCGCCAGCAGCCAGGGACAGGGTTCGGAGACCCAGTACTTC.

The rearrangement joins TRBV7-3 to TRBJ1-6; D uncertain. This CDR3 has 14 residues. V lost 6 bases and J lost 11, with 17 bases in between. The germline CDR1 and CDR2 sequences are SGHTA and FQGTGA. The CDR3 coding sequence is TGTGCCAGCAGTCAGGCGGCCGCCAGAACACCCCTCCACTTT. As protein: CASSQAAARTPLHF.

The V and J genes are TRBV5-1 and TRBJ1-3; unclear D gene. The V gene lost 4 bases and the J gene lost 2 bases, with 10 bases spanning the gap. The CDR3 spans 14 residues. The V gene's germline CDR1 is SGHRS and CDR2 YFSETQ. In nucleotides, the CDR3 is TGCGCCAGCAGCCCCGAGGGAACTGGAAACACCATATATTTT. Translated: CASSPEGTGNTIYF.

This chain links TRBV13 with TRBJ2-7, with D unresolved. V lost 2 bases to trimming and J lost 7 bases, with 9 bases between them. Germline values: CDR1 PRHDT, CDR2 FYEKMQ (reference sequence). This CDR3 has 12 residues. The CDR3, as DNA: TGTGCCAGCAGCTTACAACTGGGAGAGCAGTACTTC. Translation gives CASSLQLGEQYF.

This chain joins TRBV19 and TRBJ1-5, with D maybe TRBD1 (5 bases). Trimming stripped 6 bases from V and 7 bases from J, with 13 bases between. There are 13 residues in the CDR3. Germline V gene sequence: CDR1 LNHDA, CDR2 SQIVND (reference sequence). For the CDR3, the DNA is TGTGCCAGTAGGACAGAACGAGACCAGCCCCAGCATTTT. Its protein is CASRTERDQPQHF.

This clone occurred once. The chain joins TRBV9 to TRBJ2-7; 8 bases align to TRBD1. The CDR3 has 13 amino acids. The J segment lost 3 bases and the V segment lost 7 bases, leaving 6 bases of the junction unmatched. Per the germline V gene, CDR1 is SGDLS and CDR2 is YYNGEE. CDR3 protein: CASGTGTGYEQYF. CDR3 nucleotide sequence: TGTGCCAGCGGTACCGGGACAGGCTACGAGCAGTACTTC.

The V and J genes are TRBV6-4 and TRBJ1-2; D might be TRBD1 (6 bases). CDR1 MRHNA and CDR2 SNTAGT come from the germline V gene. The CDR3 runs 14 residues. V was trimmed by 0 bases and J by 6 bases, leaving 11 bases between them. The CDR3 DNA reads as TGTGCCAGCAGTGACTCGGCAGGGGCAGATGGCTACACCTTC. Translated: CASSDSAGADGYTF.

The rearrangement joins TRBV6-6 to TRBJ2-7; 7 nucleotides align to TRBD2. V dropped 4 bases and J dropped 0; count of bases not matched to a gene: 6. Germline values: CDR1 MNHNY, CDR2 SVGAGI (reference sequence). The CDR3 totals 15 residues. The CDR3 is CASSSTSGASYEQYF. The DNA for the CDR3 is TGTGCCAGCAGTTCCACGAGCGGGGCCTCCTACGAGCAGTACTTC.

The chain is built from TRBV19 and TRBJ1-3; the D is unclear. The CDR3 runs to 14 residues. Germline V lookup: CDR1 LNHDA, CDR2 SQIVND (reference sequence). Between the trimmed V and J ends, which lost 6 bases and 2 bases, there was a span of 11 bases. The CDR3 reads CASRVVQTGNTIYF. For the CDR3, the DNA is TGTGCCAGTAGAGTCGTACAAACTGGAAACACCATATATTTT.

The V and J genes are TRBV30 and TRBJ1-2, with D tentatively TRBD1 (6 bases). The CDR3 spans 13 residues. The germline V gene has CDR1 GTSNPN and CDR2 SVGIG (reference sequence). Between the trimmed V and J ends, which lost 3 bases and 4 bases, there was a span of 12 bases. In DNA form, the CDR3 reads TGTGCCTGGAGACATCGGACAGTCTATGGCTACACCTTC. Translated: CAWRHRTVYGYTF.

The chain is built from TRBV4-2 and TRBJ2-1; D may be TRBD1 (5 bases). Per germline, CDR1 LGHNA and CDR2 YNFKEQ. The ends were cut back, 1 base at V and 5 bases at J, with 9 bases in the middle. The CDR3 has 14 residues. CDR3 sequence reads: CASSQARVNNEQFF. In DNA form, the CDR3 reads TGTGCCAGCAGCCAAGCCAGGGTGAACAATGAGCAGTTCTTC.

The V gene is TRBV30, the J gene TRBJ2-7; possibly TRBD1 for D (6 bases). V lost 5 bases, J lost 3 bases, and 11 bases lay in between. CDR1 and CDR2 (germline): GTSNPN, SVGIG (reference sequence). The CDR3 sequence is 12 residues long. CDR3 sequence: CAWGQLGYEQYF. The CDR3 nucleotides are TGTGCCTGGGGACAGCTAGGCTACGAGCAGTACTTC.

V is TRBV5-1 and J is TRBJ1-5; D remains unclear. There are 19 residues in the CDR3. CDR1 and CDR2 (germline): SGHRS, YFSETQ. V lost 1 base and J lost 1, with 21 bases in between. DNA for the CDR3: TGCGCCAGCAGCTTGAAAGGGCCCTCGCACCATATAAGCAATCAGCCCCAGCATTTT. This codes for CASSLKGPSHHISNQPQHF.

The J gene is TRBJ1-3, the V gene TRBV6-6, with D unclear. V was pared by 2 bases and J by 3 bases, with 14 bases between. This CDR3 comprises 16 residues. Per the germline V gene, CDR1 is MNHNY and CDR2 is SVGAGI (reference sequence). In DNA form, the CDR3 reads TGTGCCAGCAGTTACACGGCGGGTTTAGGTGGAAACACCATATATTTT. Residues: CASSYTAGLGGNTIYF.

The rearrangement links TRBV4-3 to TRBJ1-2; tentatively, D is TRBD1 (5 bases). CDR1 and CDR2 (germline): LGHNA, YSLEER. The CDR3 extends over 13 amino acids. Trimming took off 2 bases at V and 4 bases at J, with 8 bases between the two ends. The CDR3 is CASSQIGTYGYTF. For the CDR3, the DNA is TGCGCCAGCAGCCAAATAGGGACCTATGGCTACACCTTC.

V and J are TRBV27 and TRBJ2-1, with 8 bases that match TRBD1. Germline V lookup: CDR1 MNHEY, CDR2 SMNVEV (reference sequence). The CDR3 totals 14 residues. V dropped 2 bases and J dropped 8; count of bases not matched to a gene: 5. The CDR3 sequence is CASSLAGGVYEQFF. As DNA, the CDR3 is TGTGCCAGCAGTTTAGCAGGGGGCGTCTATGAGCAGTTCTTC.

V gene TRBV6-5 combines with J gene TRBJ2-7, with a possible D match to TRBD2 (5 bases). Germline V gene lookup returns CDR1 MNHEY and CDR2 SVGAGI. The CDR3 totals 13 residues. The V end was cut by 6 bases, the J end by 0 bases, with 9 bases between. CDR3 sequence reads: CASRFRDSYEQYF. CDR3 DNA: TGTGCCAGCAGATTCCGGGACTCCTACGAGCAGTACTTC.

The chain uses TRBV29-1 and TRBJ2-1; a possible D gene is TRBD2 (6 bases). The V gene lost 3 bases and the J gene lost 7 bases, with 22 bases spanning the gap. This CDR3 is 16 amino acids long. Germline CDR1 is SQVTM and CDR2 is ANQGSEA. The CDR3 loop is CSVEGSRESIVNEQFF. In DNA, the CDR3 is TGCAGCGTTGAGGGGTCGCGGGAAAGTATAGTGAATGAGCAGTTCTTC.

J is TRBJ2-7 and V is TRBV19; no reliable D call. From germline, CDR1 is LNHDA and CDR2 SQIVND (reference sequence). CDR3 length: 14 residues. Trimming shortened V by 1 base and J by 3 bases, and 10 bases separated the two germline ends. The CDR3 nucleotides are TGTGCCAGTAGTATAGCCAGTGTCAACTACGAGCAGTACTTC. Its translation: CASSIASVNYEQYF. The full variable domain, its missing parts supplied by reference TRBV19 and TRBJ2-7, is DGGITQSPKYLFRKEGQNVTLSCEQNLNHDAMYWYRQDPGQGLRLIYYSQIVNDFQKGDIAEGYSVSREKKESFPLTVTSAQKNPTAFYLCASSIASVNYEQYFGPGTRLTVT.

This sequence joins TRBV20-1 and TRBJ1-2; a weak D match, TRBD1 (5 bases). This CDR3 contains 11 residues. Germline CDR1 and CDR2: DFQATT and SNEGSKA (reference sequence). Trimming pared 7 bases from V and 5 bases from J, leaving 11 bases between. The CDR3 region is CSGRGYYGYTF. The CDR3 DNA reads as TGCAGTGGGAGGGGCTATTATGGCTACACCTTC.

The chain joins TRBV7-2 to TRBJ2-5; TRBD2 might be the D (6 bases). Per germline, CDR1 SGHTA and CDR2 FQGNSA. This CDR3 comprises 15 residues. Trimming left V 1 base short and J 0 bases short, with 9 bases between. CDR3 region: CASSLVGTDQETQYF. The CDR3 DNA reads TGTGCCAGCAGCTTAGTAGGGACTGACCAAGAGACCCAGTACTTC.

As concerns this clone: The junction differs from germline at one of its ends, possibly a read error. The CDR3, as DNA: TGTGCCAGCAGTTTCCCGAGCGGGCCGGGGATCTTC. This encodes CASSFPSGPGIF. This rearrangement joins TRBV28 to TRBJ2-7; perhaps TRBD2 as D (6 bases). The CDR3 extends over 12 amino acids. CDR1 is MDHEN, CDR2 SYDVKM, per germline.

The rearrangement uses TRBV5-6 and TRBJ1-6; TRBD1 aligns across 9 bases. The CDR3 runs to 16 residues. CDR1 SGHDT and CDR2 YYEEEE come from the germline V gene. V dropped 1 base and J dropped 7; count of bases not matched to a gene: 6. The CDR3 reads CASSLSRGQGNSPLHF. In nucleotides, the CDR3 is TGTGCCAGCAGCTTGAGCCGGGGACAGGGAAATTCACCCCTCCACTTT.

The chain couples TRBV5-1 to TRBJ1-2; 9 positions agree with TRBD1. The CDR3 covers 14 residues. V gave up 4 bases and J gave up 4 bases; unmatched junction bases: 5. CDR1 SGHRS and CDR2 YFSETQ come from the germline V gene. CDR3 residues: CASSPGQGTYGYTF. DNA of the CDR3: TGCGCCAGCAGCCCGGGACAGGGAACCTATGGCTACACCTTC.

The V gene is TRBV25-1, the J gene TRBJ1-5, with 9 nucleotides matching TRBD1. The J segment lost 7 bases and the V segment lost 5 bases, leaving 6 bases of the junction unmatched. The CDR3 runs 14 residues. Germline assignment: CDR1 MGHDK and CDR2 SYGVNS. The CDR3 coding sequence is TGTGCCAGCAGTCCGGGACAGGGTCCCCAGCCCCAGCATTTT. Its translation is CASSPGQGPQPQHF. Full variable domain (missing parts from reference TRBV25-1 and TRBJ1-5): EADIYQTPRYLVIGTGKKITLECSQTMGHDKMYWYQQDPGMELHLIHYSYGVNSTEKGDLSSESTVSRIRTEHFPLTLESARPSHTSQYLCASSPGQGPQPQHFGDGTRLSIL.